This T cell receptor beta chain was sequenced during a study of spatial heterogeneity in lung cancer. Across the whole study: The average appearance count of each unique TCR and UMI combination in raw reads was more than 9.5.

TCRdb re-called the 5' RACE reads with MiXCR, one entry per CDR3 protein. The table includes tens of thousands of distinct CDR3 sequences, around 13% detected once. This clonotype was seen at least ten times. Its antigen is as yet unknown. Time point reported: sample taken at primary tumor resection. The input material, whole RNA from tumor, nontumor lung or frozen PBMC, was sequenced unsorted. The donors comprised 70 to 85 untreated early-stage non-small cell lung cancer patients. Regarding the study as a whole: Ubiquitous expanded tumor TCRs showed up in blood more at resection than follow-up.

This clonotype was obtained from a male donor with early-stage non-small cell lung cancer. This specimen was PBMCs, taken at surgery.

The CDR3 loop reads CAISEVRDQRTDTQYF. CDR3 nucleotide sequence: TGTGCCATCAGTGAAGTACGGGACCAACGCACAGATACGCAGTATTTT. The chain combines TRBV10-3 with TRBJ2-3; D is tentatively TRBD1 or TRBD2 (5 bases each). Germline CDR1 and CDR2: ENHRY and SYGVKD. Deletions cut 3 bases from V and 1 base from J, with 14 bases between. CDR3 length: 16 amino acids.